This T cell receptor (beta chain) stems from a study of technical replicates of blood from a handful of donors. The protocol was immunoSEQ multiplex PCR, while the TCRdb copy is restricted to in-frame clones and leaves out a portion. The sample yields some 80,000 clones, about 92% seen once. Sequences were obtained from T cells isolated from PBMCs. This receptor was obtained from a human donor in good health.

The CDR3 nucleotides are TGTGCCAGCAGCCTACAGGGGTCGGACTACGAGCAGTACTTC. Residues: CASSLQGSDYEQYF. The chain uses TRBV6-5 and TRBJ2-7; TRBD1 matches 7 bases. The germline V gene encodes CDR1 MNHEY and CDR2 SVGAGI. The CDR3 sequence is 14 residues long. V lost 6 bases and J lost 3; bases outside the gene matches: 8.